Shown below are 7 T cell receptor beta chains from a single sample sequenced in a study of early T cells in non-severe SARS-CoV-2 infection. TCRdb re-analysed the 5' RACE reads in MiXCR, keeping a single row per CDR3 protein. The sample lists some 19,000 distinct CDR3 sequences, approximately 4.4% occurring once. The material sequenced was whole blood. The receptors derive from an adult who was a healthcare worker with PCR-confirmed SARS-CoV-2 infection or an uninfected control (not recorded which).

This clonotype was observed many times. This sequence joins TRBV7-8 and TRBJ2-3; D might be TRBD2 (6 bases). With 4 bases removed from V and 2 bases from J, the gap between germline ends came to 13 bases. CDR1 and CDR2 from the germline V gene are SGHVS and FQNEAQ. The CDR3 length is 15 residues. The DNA of the CDR3 is TGTGCCAGCAGCTCCTCCCGGGGGTTCACAGATACGCAGTATTTT. Residues: CASSSSRGFTDTQYF. The complete variable domain, with remaining parts taken from reference TRBV7-8 and TRBJ2-3, reads GAGVSQSPRYKVAKRGQDVALRCDPISGHVSLFWYQQALGQGPEFLTYFQNEAQLDKSGLPSDRFFAERPEGSVSTLKIQRTQQEDSAVYLCASSSSRGFTDTQYFGPGTRLTVL.

This clonotype was seen repeatedly, ten times or more. V usage is TRBV27 and J usage is TRBJ2-3; 7 bases line up with TRBD1. CDR1 MNHEY and CDR2 SMNVEV come from the germline V gene (reference sequence). The CDR3 runs to 14 residues. After removal of 5 bases from V and 5 bases from J, the junction contained 7 bases not matched to a gene. This CDR3 reads CASSRQGIGDTQYF. The CDR3 DNA is TGTGCCAGCAGTCGACAGGGTATTGGAGATACGCAGTATTTT.

This clonotype was seen ten or more times. J is TRBJ1-6 and V is TRBV7-2; D is uncertain. Trimming took 1 base from V and 10 from J, leaving 11 bases between them. There are 14 residues in the CDR3. Germline loops: CDR1 SGHTA, CDR2 FQGNSA. Here the CDR3 reads CASSLVTVGSPLHF. CDR3 DNA: TGTGCCAGCAGCTTAGTCACAGTCGGCTCACCCCTCCACTTT.

This clonotype has a count of ten or more. The gene calls are TRBV7-9 and TRBJ1-2; D is unclear. Germline CDR1 is SEHNR and CDR2 is FQNEAQ (reference sequence). CDR3 length equals 14 residues. With 1 base removed from V and 3 bases from J, the gap between germline ends came to 9 bases. CDR3 sequence reads: CASSLGTEDYGYTF. The CDR3 nucleotides read TGTGCCAGCAGCTTAGGGACGGAAGACTATGGCTACACCTTC.

This clonotype was found many times. This chain joins TRBV29-1 and TRBJ2-7; 14 bases align to TRBD2. V lost 7 bases to trimming and J lost 9 bases; unmatched junction nucleotides: 8. The CDR3 has 13 residues. Per germline, CDR1 SQVTM and CDR2 ANQGSEA. Written as DNA, the CDR3 is TGCAGCGGACTAGCGGGGGGGAGAGGAGCGCAGTACTTC. Protein: CSGLAGGRGAQYF.

Within the sample, this clonotype is medium-sized (0.01 to 0.1%). This chain connects TRBV4-1 to TRBJ1-3; D may be TRBD1 (5 bases). Trimming removed 3 bases at V and 9 bases at J, with 6 bases between. CDR1 and CDR2 from the germline V gene are MGHRA and YSYEKL. CDR3 length: 11 residues. The CDR3 DNA reads as TGCGCCAGCAGCCAGAGGGGCACCATATATTTT. Translating gives CASSQRGTIYF.

This clonotype was observed at least ten times. This chain connects TRBV7-3 to TRBJ1-6; D unresolved. The CDR3 has 14 amino acids. The V end lost 5 bases, the J end lost 0 bases, and 5 bases lay between the germline ends. Looked up from germline, CDR1 is SGHTA and CDR2 is FQGTGA. CDR3 sequence (DNA): TGTGCCAGCAGCCCCGACTCCTATAATTCACCCCTCCACTTT. It translates to CASSPDSYNSPLHF.